The T cell receptor beta chain under discussion was sequenced for a study of blood T cell repertoires in COVID-19. V shed 9 bases and J shed 4 bases, with 18 bases lying between them. This CDR3 comprises 14 residues. From germline, CDR1 is LNHDA and CDR2 SQIVND (reference sequence). Using immunoSEQ multiplex PCR, the repertoire was profiled, and TCRdb retains in-frame clones only, with some absent. The sample lists some 390,000 clones, more than 80% seen once, with 1.1% in the top ten. This rearrangement joins TRBV19 to TRBJ1-1; D possibly corresponds to TRBD1 (6 bases). The source material was PBMCs or T cells enriched from blood (not recorded which). The origin of this receptor is a man younger than 40 who had recovered from COVID-19. The CDR3 sequence: CASHMGARGTEAFF. CDR3 coding DNA: TGTGCCAGCCATATGGGGGCCAGGGGCACTGAAGCTTTCTTT.